What follows are 32 T cell receptor beta chains derived from one specimen sequenced in a study of response to subunit inactivated influenza vaccine. One entry per CDR3 protein results from TCRdb running MiXCR on the RT-PCR reads. The table includes about 520,000 distinct CDR3 sequences, less than 30% detected once. The sequencing here drew on CD4+ T cells sorted from PBMCs, taken 4 to 6 days after vaccination. These receptors came from a man aged 50 or older who received an inactivated influenza vaccine.

This clonotype was picked up a small number of times. The genes are TRBV3-1 and TRBJ1-5; D is uncertain. V was clipped by 1 base and J by 1 base, with 5 bases between them. From germline, CDR1 is LGHDT and CDR2 YNNKEL (reference sequence). CDR3 length: 14 residues. The CDR3 protein is CASSQAASNQPQHF. The DNA of the CDR3 is TGTGCCAGCAGCCAAGCGGCCAGCAATCAGCCCCAGCATTTT.

This clonotype was seen only a few times. This sequence joins TRBV6-5 and TRBJ2-1; weak D call: TRBD2 (7 bases). Germline V CDR1 and CDR2: MNHEY, SVGAGI. The CDR3 runs to 15 residues. Trimming cost V 4 bases and J 5 bases, with 15 bases left between them. DNA of the CDR3: TGTGCCAGCAGTTGGGACTACCGGGACAACAATGAGCAGTTCTTC. Its protein product is CASSWDYRDNNEQFF.

The rearrangement uses TRBV20-1 and TRBJ2-3; TRBD2 agrees at 9 bases. The germline gives CDR1 DFQATT, CDR2 SNEGSKA (reference sequence). This CDR3 region has 14 residues. The V segment lost 5 bases and the J segment 1 base; nucleotides outside the gene matches: 4. The CDR3 protein is CSAHSGGRTDTQYF. The CDR3 DNA reads TGCAGTGCTCATAGCGGGGGCCGCACAGATACGCAGTATTTT.

This clonotype was found a few times. The rearrangement uses TRBV9 and TRBJ2-1, with D maybe TRBD2 (6 bases). Germline-derived CDR1 and CDR2 are SGDLS and YYNGEE. V was trimmed by 1 base and J by 8 bases, leaving 16 bases between them. CDR3 length: 15 amino acids. DNA for the CDR3: TGTGCCAGCAGCGTAACGGGAGAGAGGTCCTATGAGCAGTTCTTC. It is translated as CASSVTGERSYEQFF.

The V and J genes are TRBV3-1 and TRBJ1-5; no definite D call. The CDR3 is 13 amino acids. Germline V lookup: CDR1 LGHDT, CDR2 YNNKEL (reference sequence). V lost 3 bases and J lost 5, with 8 bases in between. The CDR3 here is CASSQWIDQPQHF. Here the CDR3 DNA reads TGTGCCAGCAGCCAGTGGATCGATCAGCCCCAGCATTTT.

This clonotype has more than one count but fewer than ten. The chain is built from TRBV6-5 and TRBJ1-1; D may be TRBD1 (5 bases). Germline V gene data show CDR1 as MNHEY and CDR2 as SVGAGI. CDR3 length: 17 residues. V lost 1 base to trimming and J lost 1 base, with 16 bases between them. The CDR3 DNA follows: TGTGCCAGCAGTTACTTGCCTTTCCGAGGGACGAACACTGAAGCTTTCTTT. This encodes CASSYLPFRGTNTEAFF.

The chain carries TRBV7-9 and TRBJ1-2; 7 nucleotides line up with TRBD1. Trimming removed 7 bases from V and 14 bases from J; junction bases left unmatched: 13. The CDR3 is 12 residues long. Germline CDR1 is SEHNR and CDR2 is FQNEAQ (reference sequence). This CDR3 reads CASTAAGAGGTF. The CDR3 DNA follows: TGTGCCAGCACCGCAGCCGGTGCAGGGGGGACCTTC.

This sequence joins TRBV20-1 and TRBJ2-7; possibly TRBD1 or TRBD2 for D (5 bases each). There are 14 residues in the CDR3. Trimming removed 0 bases from V and 7 bases from J, with 16 bases in between. CDR1 and CDR2 (germline): DFQATT, SNEGSKA (reference sequence). The CDR3: CSAREGRWEAEQYF. The CDR3 DNA is TGCAGTGCTAGAGAGGGACGGTGGGAAGCGGAGCAGTACTTC.

There are a few counts of this clonotype. The chain recombines TRBV20-1 with TRBJ2-3; possibly TRBD1 for D (6 bases). Germline lookup yields CDR1 DFQATT and CDR2 SNEGSKA (reference sequence). V lost 3 bases, J lost 4 bases, and 17 bases lay in between. The CDR3 has 15 residues. The CDR3 coding sequence is TGCAGTGCTAGCAGCCGGACAGCATGGTCAGATACGCAGTATTTT. Translating it yields CSASSRTAWSDTQYF.

This clonotype was detected only a few times. The rearrangement joins TRBV6-1 to TRBJ2-2; TRBD2 matches at 8 bases. The J segment lost 3 bases and the V segment lost 6 bases, leaving 9 bases of the junction unmatched. Germline loops: CDR1 MNHNS, CDR2 SASEGT. This CDR3 spans 16 amino acids. The CDR3 here is CASSLDGRAHTGELFF. The CDR3 nucleotides read TGTGCCAGCAGCCTCGACGGGAGGGCCCACACCGGGGAGCTGTTTTTT.

The gene calls are TRBV20-1 and TRBJ2-7, with TRBD1 as a possible D gene (6 bases). The CDR3 contains 18 residues. Trimming pared 1 base from V and 2 bases from J, leaving 24 bases between. Germline V gene data show CDR1 as DFQATT and CDR2 as SNEGSKA (reference sequence). The CDR3 DNA sequence: TGCAGTGCTAGAGGTTGGTCCTTCATGGGACAATCACCCTACGAGCAGTACTTC. Its protein product is CSARGWSFMGQSPYEQYF.

The rearrangement uses TRBV4-2 and TRBJ2-1; 13 bases line up with TRBD2. Looked up from germline, CDR1 is LGHNA and CDR2 is YNFKEQ. V shed 0 bases and J 12 bases; nucleotides not matched to a gene: 8. This CDR3 has 16 amino acids. The CDR3 coding sequence is TGTGCCAGCAGCCAAGAATGGACTAGCGGGAGTCGCCTGCAGTTCTTC. It codes for CASSQEWTSGSRLQFF.

V is TRBV7-8 and J is TRBJ1-1; 8 nucleotides agree with TRBD1. The CDR3 covers 14 residues. Germline V gives CDR1 SGHVS, CDR2 FQNEAQ. V dropped 2 bases and J dropped 5; count of bases not matched to a gene: 4. CDR3 nucleotides: TGTGCCAGCAGCTTAAACAGGGGGGGGACTGAAGCTTTCTTT. This gives the protein CASSLNRGGTEAFF.

This chain joins TRBV7-8 and TRBJ2-1; no clear D gene. V dropped 0 bases and J dropped 9 bases, with 6 bases sitting between them. The CDR3 extends over 12 amino acids. Germline CDR1 reads SGHVS; CDR2 reads FQNEAQ. CDR3 sequence: CASSLAVTEQFF. CDR3 bases: TGTGCCAGCAGCTTAGCAGTGACTGAGCAGTTCTTC.

This clonotype was seen only a few times. V and J are TRBV7-2 and TRBJ2-1; maybe TRBD2 (6 bases). The V end lost 0 bases, the J end lost 4 bases, and 10 bases lay between the germline ends. Germline V gene lookup returns CDR1 SGHTA and CDR2 FQGNSA. This CDR3 region has 15 residues. The CDR3 protein is CASSLAASEYNEQFF. In DNA, the CDR3 is TGTGCCAGCAGCTTAGCGGCTAGCGAGTACAATGAGCAGTTCTTC.

This chain's CDR3 is CSALEGSDTGELFF. The CDR3, as DNA: TGCAGTGCTCTGGAGGGGTCTGACACCGGGGAGCTGTTTTTT. This sequence joins TRBV20-1 and TRBJ2-2, with a tentative D call TRBD2 (6 bases). Trimming cost V 5 bases and J 3 bases, with 13 bases left between them. The CDR3 is 14 amino acids. In germline, CDR1 is DFQATT, CDR2 SNEGSKA (reference sequence).

J is TRBJ1-1 and V is TRBV3-1, with 7 bases that match TRBD1. With V trimmed by 4 bases and J by 3 bases, 8 bases remained unmatched. Germline V CDR1 and CDR2: LGHDT, YNNKEL (reference sequence). The CDR3 loop spans 15 amino acids. The CDR3 here is CASSLTGTEYTEAFF. The CDR3 coding sequence is TGTGCCAGCAGCCTGACCGGGACAGAATACACTGAAGCTTTCTTT.

The chain is built from TRBV6-5 and TRBJ1-6; 8 bases map to TRBD1. This CDR3 has 16 residues. From germline, CDR1 is MNHEY and CDR2 SVGAGI. Unmatched junction bases numbered 4, after V lost 0 bases and J lost 6 bases. This chain's CDR3 is CASSYSQTGANSPLHF. CDR3 coding DNA: TGTGCCAGCAGTTACTCCCAGACAGGGGCTAATTCACCCCTCCACTTT.

A note on this clonotype: One end of the junction fails to match germline, which may point to a read error. The J gene is TRBJ1-6, the V gene TRBV7-2; 7 nucleotides agree with TRBD1. The CDR3 sequence is 15 residues long. Germline V gene lookup returns CDR1 SGHTA and CDR2 FQGNSA. CDR3 protein: CASILTGTVNSPLHF. The CDR3 DNA reads TGTGCCAGCATCTTAACCGGGACAGTCAATTCACCCCTCCACTTT.

The chain is built from TRBV12-3 or TRBV12-4 and TRBJ1-5; 10 nucleotides agree with TRBD1. V lost 4 bases, J lost 9 bases, and 6 bases stayed unmatched. The CDR3 has 14 amino acids. Here the CDR3 DNA reads TGTGCCAGCAGTTCGACAGGGGGCGGATCGCCCCAGCATTTT. It encodes CASSSTGGGSPQHF.

This clonotype has a handful of counts. The chain joins TRBV4-3 to TRBJ2-1; 12 nucleotides agree with TRBD2. CDR1 is LGHNA and CDR2 is YSLEER in the germline V gene. This CDR3 region has 16 residues. Trimming took 1 base from V and 7 from J; bases not matched to a gene: 5. The CDR3 loop is CASSQVLGLAGNEQFF. The CDR3, as DNA: TGCGCCAGCAGCCAAGTCCTAGGACTAGCGGGGAATGAGCAGTTCTTC.

V and J are TRBV28 and TRBJ1-4; D unresolved. Germline CDR1 and CDR2: MDHEN and SYDVKM. Between the trimmed V and J ends, which lost 7 bases and 5 bases, there was a span of 11 bases. There are 13 residues in the CDR3. The CDR3 bases are TGTGCCAGCACAATGGCCGGAAATGAAAAACTGTTTTTT. Amino acid sequence: CASTMAGNEKLFF.

This clonotype has a handful of counts. This chain uses TRBV11-2 with TRBJ2-1; 10 bases agree with TRBD1. The CDR3 runs 16 residues. Germline V gene sequence: CDR1 SGHAT, CDR2 FQNNGV. The ends lost 6 bases at V and 7 bases at J; junction bases unmatched: 12. CDR3 amino acids: CASRGTGTGVINEQFF. The CDR3 DNA sequence: TGTGCCAGCAGGGGCACCGGGACAGGGGTGATTAATGAGCAGTTCTTC.

This rearrangement joins TRBV24-1 to TRBJ2-5, with a tentative D call TRBD2 (5 bases). V lost 3 bases and J lost 1, with 14 bases in between. From germline, CDR1 is KGHDR and CDR2 SFDVKD. The CDR3 sequence is 16 residues long. The CDR3 nucleotides read TGTGCCACCAGTGATGTAGCCGCCGGGGTCCAAGAGACCCAGTACTTC. Amino acid sequence: CATSDVAAGVQETQYF.

This chain joins TRBV7-2 and TRBJ2-5, with a possible D match to TRBD1 (5 bases). This CDR3 region has 14 residues. The germline gives CDR1 SGHTA, CDR2 FQGNSA. V dropped 1 base and J dropped 5 bases, with 11 bases sitting between them. CDR3 in amino acids: CASSLGMGLETQYF. CDR3 bases: TGTGCCAGCAGCTTAGGGATGGGGCTGGAGACCCAGTACTTC. Full variable domain (rest looked up from reference TRBV7-2 and TRBJ2-5): GAGVSQSPSNKVTEKGKDVELRCDPISGHTALYWYRQSLGQGLEFLIYFQGNSAPDKSGLPSDRFSAERTGGSVSTLTIQRTQQEDSAVYLCASSLGMGLETQYFGPGTRLLVL.

The chain joins TRBV12-3 or TRBV12-4 to TRBJ2-2; 8 nucleotides agree with TRBD1. Trimming cost V 9 bases and J 2 bases; bases outside gene matches: 14. CDR3 size: 17 residues. CDR3 coding DNA: TGTGCCAGTCCCCCCCGGAGACAGGGGTTTAACACCGGGGAGCTGTTTTTT. Its protein is CASPPRRQGFNTGELFF.

This clonotype has only a few counts. This chain uses TRBV4-1 with TRBJ2-3, with TRBD1 matching over 11 bases. With V trimmed by 3 bases and J by 1 base, 3 bases remained unmatched. CDR3 length: 16 residues. The V gene's germline CDR1 is MGHRA and CDR2 YSYEKL. The CDR3 loop is CASSQGTGGGTDTQYF. The CDR3 DNA reads TGCGCCAGCAGCCAGGGGACAGGGGGAGGCACAGATACGCAGTATTTT.

V and J are TRBV20-1 and TRBJ1-6; 9 nucleotides align to TRBD1. V dropped 6 bases and J dropped 7; count of bases not matched to a gene: 7. Germline assignment: CDR1 DFQATT and CDR2 SNEGSKA (reference sequence). This CDR3 contains 14 residues. In DNA, the CDR3 is TGCAGTGCCCGGCGGGGGACAGGGAATTCACCCCTCCACTTT. It translates to CSARRGTGNSPLHF.

This clonotype has ten or more counts. V is TRBV5-1 and J is TRBJ2-1; possible D gene TRBD1, 6 bases. Germline loops: CDR1 SGHRS, CDR2 YFSETQ. The V end lost 4 bases, the J end lost 6 bases, and 14 bases lay between the germline ends. The CDR3 length is 14 residues. Written as DNA, the CDR3 is TGCGCCAGCAGCCCCATTGCAGGGGTCAATGAGCAGTTCTTC. It is translated as CASSPIAGVNEQFF.

This clonotype has only a few counts. The chain employs TRBV6-5 and TRBJ2-3; 12 bases are shared with TRBD2. The CDR3 has 18 amino acids. CDR1 and CDR2 from the germline V gene are MNHEY and SVGAGI. V shed 2 bases, J shed 1 base, and the junction held 7 bases outside the gene matches. CDR3 nucleotide sequence: TGTGCCAGCAGTTACCGCCAGACTAGCGGGGGACGCACAGATACGCAGTATTTT. Translating gives CASSYRQTSGGRTDTQYF.

In this sample, this clonotype turned up a few times. The CDR3 spells CASSQGSGAKNIQYF. The CDR3 nucleotides are TGTGCCAGCAGCCAAGGTTCGGGAGCCAAAAACATTCAGTACTTC. The rearrangement joins TRBV4-2 to TRBJ2-4; no definite D call. The CDR3 spans 15 residues. Germline-derived CDR1 and CDR2 are LGHNA and YNFKEQ. Trimming took off 1 base at V and 0 bases at J, with 7 bases between the two ends.

The chain uses TRBV7-2 and TRBJ2-1; 8 bases match TRBD2. The CDR3 covers 16 residues. Looked up from germline, CDR1 is SGHTA and CDR2 is FQGNSA. Trimming cost V 3 bases and J 7 bases; bases outside gene matches: 11. The CDR3 DNA follows: TGTGCCAGCAGCTTCCTCCTCAGCGGGAGCGGGAATGAGCAGTTCTTC. Amino acids: CASSFLLSGSGNEQFF.